These 11 T cell receptor beta chains came from one sample sequenced in a study of T cells after yellow fever vaccination. TCRdb processed the 5' RACE reads anew with MiXCR; each CDR3 protein has one entry. Of approximately 110,000 distinct CDR3 sequences in the sample, 8.4% were seen once. The source material was CD8+ T cells sorted from PBMCs, sampled 45 days after the yellow fever booster vaccination. These receptors were taken from a man in his thirties or forties who received the YFV17D yellow fever vaccine.

This clonotype was counted many times. V gene TRBV6-2 or TRBV6-3 combines with J gene TRBJ2-1; 7 nucleotides agree with TRBD2. This CDR3 comprises 17 residues. Germline V CDR1 and CDR2: MNHEY, SVGEGT. Trimming removed 5 bases from V and 2 bases from J; junction bases left unmatched: 12. The CDR3 sequence: CASSPLTGSGTYNEQFF. The CDR3 nucleotides read TGTGCCAGCAGTCCCCTTACGGGGAGCGGGACCTACAATGAGCAGTTCTTC.

The V gene is TRBV28, the J gene TRBJ1-1; TRBD1 matches at 9 bases. V lost 5 bases to trimming and J lost 0 bases; unmatched junction nucleotides: 4. Germline values: CDR1 MDHEN, CDR2 SYDVKM. This CDR3 spans 15 amino acids. The DNA of the CDR3 is TGTGCCAGCAGTGCTTGGACAGGGGTGAACACTGAAGCTTTCTTT. Protein product: CASSAWTGVNTEAFF.

This clonotype came up a few times. The chain recombines TRBV2 with TRBJ2-3, with 7 bases lining up with TRBD2. Germline CDR1 is SNHLY and CDR2 is FYNNEI. Trimming removed 8 bases from V and 2 bases from J; junction bases left unmatched: 7. This CDR3 region has 14 residues. The CDR3 nucleotides are TGTGCCAGCGGCCGAGCGGGAACCACAGATACGCAGTATTTT. It encodes CASGRAGTTDTQYF.

The rearrangement joins TRBV7-3 to TRBJ2-5; a possible D gene is TRBD1 (5 bases). The CDR3 has 16 residues. Germline V CDR1 and CDR2: SGHTA, FQGTGA. V shed 5 bases and J shed 5 bases, with 21 bases lying between them. The CDR3 DNA is TGTGCCAGCAGCAGCCCCGCGGCAGGGATCGTGGAGACCCAGTACTTC. Encoded protein: CASSSPAAGIVETQYF.

This clonotype was recorded many times. This chain links TRBV20-1 with TRBJ2-7; the match to TRBD2 covers 7 bases. J gave up 2 bases and V 0 bases, and 7 bases lay outside the gene matches. CDR1 and CDR2 (germline): DFQATT, SNEGSKA (reference sequence). This CDR3 spans 15 amino acids. CDR3 sequence (DNA): TGCAGTGCTAGAGATCCAGACCTAGCGGCCTACGAGCAGTACTTC. Encoded protein: CSARDPDLAAYEQYF.

This clonotype was seen ten or more times. The rearrangement joins TRBV6-1 to TRBJ2-3; 9 nucleotides align to TRBD1. This CDR3 is built from 17 residues. Per the germline V gene, CDR1 is MNHNS and CDR2 is SASEGT. J gave up 5 bases and V 0 bases, and 9 bases lay outside the gene matches. The chain's CDR3 is CASSEAVPGQGEDTQYF. CDR3 bases: TGTGCCAGCAGTGAAGCGGTACCGGGACAGGGTGAAGATACGCAGTATTTT.

This clonotype has more than one count but fewer than ten. The chain is built from TRBV18 and TRBJ2-5; 10 bases agree with TRBD1. The CDR3 has 15 amino acids. V shed 5 bases and J 6 bases; nucleotides not matched to a gene: 9. Germline V CDR1 and CDR2: KGHSH, LQKENI. As DNA, the CDR3 is TGTGCCAGCTCATCCGGGACAGGGGAATTTCAGACCCAGTACTTC. Translated, it gives CASSSGTGEFQTQYF.

This clonotype was counted a few times. The V gene is TRBV7-2, the J gene TRBJ2-5; D is unresolved. Trimming cost V 8 bases and J 1 base, with 11 bases left between them. CDR1 SGHTA and CDR2 FQGNSA come from the germline V gene. The CDR3 spans 13 residues. CDR3 sequence: CASGMRIQETQYF. The CDR3 DNA is TGTGCCAGCGGAATGAGGATCCAAGAGACCCAGTACTTC. The full variable domain, completed using reference TRBV7-2 and TRBJ2-5, is GAGVSQSPSNKVTEKGKDVELRCDPISGHTALYWYRQSLGQGLEFLIYFQGNSAPDKSGLPSDRFSAERTGGSVSTLTIQRTQQEDSAVYLCASGMRIQETQYFGPGTRLLVL.

In regard to this clonotype: This may come from a read error, since a much larger clone is one base off. V gene TRBV30 combines with J gene TRBJ2-3; the D is unclear. The CDR3 runs 11 residues. Trimming took off 7 bases at V and 3 bases at J, with 8 bases between the two ends. The germline V gene encodes CDR1 GTSNPN and CDR2 SVGIG (reference sequence). CDR3 sequence: CASDLTDTQYF. The CDR3 coding sequence is TGTGCCTCGGATTTGACAGATACGCAGTATTTT. Complete variable domain (other parts from reference TRBV30 and TRBJ2-3): SQTIHQWPATLVQPVGSPLSLECTVEGTSNPNLYWYRQAAGRGLQLLFYSVGIGQISSEVPQNLSASRPQDRQFILSSKKLLLSDSGFYLCASDLTDTQYFGPGTRLTVL.

The chain joins TRBV7-8 to TRBJ2-2; D remains unclear. This CDR3 region has 16 residues. Trimming cost V 1 base and J 0 bases, with 9 bases left between them. Germline CDR1 and CDR2: SGHVS and FQNEAQ. CDR3: CASSLVDGPNTGELFF. In DNA form, the CDR3 reads TGTGCCAGCAGCTTAGTTGACGGACCGAACACCGGGGAGCTGTTTTTT.

There are a few counts of this clonotype. V gene TRBV4-2 combines with J gene TRBJ1-6; 9 bases align to TRBD1. This CDR3 comprises 16 residues. Germline lookup yields CDR1 LGHNA and CDR2 YNFKEQ. The V segment lost 0 bases and the J segment 9 bases; nucleotides outside the gene matches: 6. CDR3 sequence reads: CASSQDRGTGSSPLHF. CDR3 DNA sequence: TGTGCCAGCAGCCAAGACCGCGGGACAGGGAGTTCACCCCTCCACTTT.